Listed below are T cell receptor beta chains from one sample, sequenced in a study of long-term antiretroviral therapy in people with HIV. TCRdb keeps only in-frame clones here, not all; method: immunoSEQ multiplex PCR. Among about 43,000 clones listed, around nine tenths were seen once. Sample: unsorted PBMCs, taken 0.1 years before starting antiretroviral therapy. The origin of the receptors is a woman between 45 and 60 years old with HIV. Each CDR3 is given with its conserved first and last residue. D genes are given only for firm matches. Clone sizes are given selectively: once, few, many, or a class where the clone is expanded.

14,-,TRBD1,TRBV2,TRBJ1-1,TGTGCCAGCAGCCGCAGGACAGGGGGAACTGAAGCTTTCTTT,CASSRRTGGTEAFF
14,-,-,TRBV4-2,TRBJ1-4,TGTGCCAGCAGCCTCGTGGGATTTAATGAAAAACTGTTTTTT,CASSLVGFNEKLFF
16,-,-,TRBV11-1,TRBJ2-1,TGTGCCAGCAGCTTCGGAGGCGAGACAGGTGCCAATGAGCAGTTCTTC,CASSFGGETGANEQFF
12,-,-,TRBV5-4,TRBJ2-2,TGTGCCAGCAGCCCAATCACCGGGGAGCTGTTTTTT,CASSPITGELFF
15,-,TRBD1,TRBV2,TRBJ1-2,TGTGCCAGCAGGAACCCCACAGGGGTTAACTATGGCTACACCTTC,CASRNPTGVNYGYTF
16,few,TRBD1,TRBV7-9,TRBJ1-2,TGTGCCAGCAGCTCCTTAGACAGGGCGTGGGGCTATGGCTACACCTTC,CASSSLDRAWGYGYTF
15,-,TRBD2,TRBV5-6,TRBJ2-1,TGTGCCAGCACCGTTAGCGGGAGCTCCTACAATGAGCAGTTCTTC,CASTVSGSSYNEQFF
15,-,-,TRBV5-4,TRBJ2-2,TGTGCCAGCAGCGAACAGGGCCCTAACACCGGGGAGCTGTTTTTT,CASSEQGPNTGELFF
13,-,TRBD1,TRBV27,TRBJ1-4,TGTGCCAGTGCGGACAGGTTTAATGAAAAACTGTTTTTT,CASADRFNEKLFF
15,-,-,TRBV18,TRBJ1-1,TGTGCCAGCTCACCAACAGGGTTTGGGTACACTGAAGCTTTCTTT,CASSPTGFGYTEAFF
15,-,TRBD2,TRBV4-2,TRBJ2-2,TGTGCCAGCAGCAACCCTAGCGGGGGGGCCGGGGAGCTGTTTTTT,CASSNPSGGAGELFF
13,-,-,TRBV14,TRBJ1-2,TGTGCCAGCAGCCCTCTAGGAAACTATGGCTACACCTTC,CASSPLGNYGYTF
16,-,TRBD1,TRBV18,TRBJ2-1,TGTGCCAGCTCACCGATAGGGGGACAGTCCTACAATGAGCAGTTCTTC,CASSPIGGQSYNEQFF
14,-,-,TRBV11-3,TRBJ2-2,TGTGCCAGCAGCACCAACAGGGTCCCCGGGGAGCTGTTTTTT,CASSTNRVPGELFF
12,-,-,TRBV10-3,TRBJ2-7,TGTGCCATCAGTGAGAGAGGTTACGAGCAGTACTTC,CAISERGYEQYF
14,few,TRBD2,TRBV6-1,TRBJ2-7,TGTGCCAGCAACCCAGGGACTACCGCCTACGAGCAGTACTTC,CASNPGTTAYEQYF
18,-,-,TRBV7-8,TRBJ1-6,TGTGCCAGCAGCTTAGGGCCAGCTTCAAGCTCCTATAATTCACCCCTCCACTTT,CASSLGPASSSYNSPLHF
13,-,-,TRBV5-4,TRBJ1-4,TGTGCCAGCAGCTTGGCCAGTGAAGAAAAACTGTTTTTT,CASSLASEEKLFF
14,-,-,TRBV2,TRBJ1-4,TGTGCCAGCGTATACAGCGCAACTAATGAAAAACTGTTTTTT,CASVYSATNEKLFF
14,few,-,TRBV2,TRBJ1-2,TGTGCCAGCACTCCGGACCGACCTAACTATGGCTACACCTTC,CASTPDRPNYGYTF
17,-,-,TRBV28,TRBJ1-1,TGTGCCAGCAGTCCCTCCAATTGGTGGGGCGAGAAGCCTGAAGCTTTCTTT,CASSPSNWWGEKPEAFF
14,once,TRBD1,TRBV5-1,TRBJ2-7,TGCGCCAGCAGCTTGGGGGGACAGGACTACGAGCAGTACTTC,CASSLGGQDYEQYF
18,-,-,TRBV10-3,TRBJ2-7,TGTGCCATCAGCCAACTGATTGCGGGACGGAAGAGCTCCTACGAGCAGTACTTC,CAISQLIAGRKSSYEQYF
15,-,-,TRBV25-1,TRBJ2-3,TGTGCCAGCAGTGAGGGGGGAAGCCGCACAGATACGCAGTATTTT,CASSEGGSRTDTQYF
17,few,TRBD1,TRBV27,TRBJ2-2,TGTGCCAGCACCCTATGGGGACAGGGGTTTGACACCGGGGAGCTGTTTTTT,CASTLWGQGFDTGELFF
13,-,-,TRBV9,TRBJ2-1,TGTGCCAGCAGCGGGGGGGACTACAATGAGCAGTTCTTC,CASSGGDYNEQFF
16,-,-,TRBV6-5,TRBJ2-1,TGTGCCAGCAGTTCACTTCGGGCGGGATCCTACAATGAGCAGTTCTTC,CASSSLRAGSYNEQFF
13,-,-,TRBV27,TRBJ1-5,TGTGCCAGCAGTTTAGGGGACAATCAGCCCCAGCATTTT,CASSLGDNQPQHF
13,-,TRBD1,TRBV5-8,TRBJ2-1,TGTGCCAGCAGGGACAGGGGAAACGATGAGCAGTTCTTC,CASRDRGNDEQFF
14,once,TRBD1,TRBV7-2,TRBJ1-2,TGTGCCAGCAGCACCTGGACAGGCTCCTATGGCTACACCTTC,CASSTWTGSYGYTF
15,-,TRBD1,TRBV4-1,TRBJ1-1,TGCGCCAGCAGCCAAGCCCAGGGGGCCAACACTGAAGCTTTCTTT,CASSQAQGANTEAFF
13,-,-,TRBV19,TRBJ2-7,TGTGCCAGTAGTATAAGGGGTAACTACGAGCAGTACTTC,CASSIRGNYEQYF
15,-,-,TRBV6-5,TRBJ2-2,TGTGCCAGCAACTCGCGGGGGCCGGGGACCGGGGAGCTGTTTTTT,CASNSRGPGTGELFF
13,-,-,TRBV27,TRBJ1-5,TGTGCCAGCAGCTTAATGGTCAATCAGCCCCAGCATTTT,CASSLMVNQPQHF
17,-,TRBD1,TRBV18,TRBJ2-2,TGTGCCAGCTCACCCCAGGGACAGGGACTGAACACCGGGGAGCTGTTTTTT,CASSPQGQGLNTGELFF
14,-,-,TRBV29-1,TRBJ2-2,TGCAGCGTTGAAAAGTCAGTTAACACCGGGGAGCTGTTTTTT,CSVEKSVNTGELFF
14,-,-,TRBV9,TRBJ1-3,TGTGTCAGCAGCGGGGGGTTCTCTGGAAACACCATATATTTT,CVSSGGFSGNTIYF
13,-,-,TRBV7-6,TRBJ1-1,TGTGCCAGCAGCCCCGGGGGGAACACTGAAGCTTTCTTT,CASSPGGNTEAFF
15,-,-,TRBV7-6,TRBJ2-3,TGTGCCAGCAGCTTAAGGACATCTAGCACAGATACGCAGTATTTT,CASSLRTSSTDTQYF